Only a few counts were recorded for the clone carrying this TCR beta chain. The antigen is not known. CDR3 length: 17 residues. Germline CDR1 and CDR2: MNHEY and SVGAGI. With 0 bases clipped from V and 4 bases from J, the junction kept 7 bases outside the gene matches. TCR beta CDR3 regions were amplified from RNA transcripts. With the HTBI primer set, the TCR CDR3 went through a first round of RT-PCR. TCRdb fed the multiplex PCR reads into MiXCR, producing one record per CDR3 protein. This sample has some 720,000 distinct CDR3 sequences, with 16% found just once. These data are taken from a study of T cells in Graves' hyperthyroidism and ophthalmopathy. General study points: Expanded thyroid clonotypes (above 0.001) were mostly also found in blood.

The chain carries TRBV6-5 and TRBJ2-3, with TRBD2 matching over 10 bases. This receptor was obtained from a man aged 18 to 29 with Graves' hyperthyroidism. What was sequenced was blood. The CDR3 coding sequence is TGTGCCAGCAGTTACTCGGCTAGCGGGAGATTCTCAGATACGCAGTATTTT. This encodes CASSYSASGRFSDTQYF.